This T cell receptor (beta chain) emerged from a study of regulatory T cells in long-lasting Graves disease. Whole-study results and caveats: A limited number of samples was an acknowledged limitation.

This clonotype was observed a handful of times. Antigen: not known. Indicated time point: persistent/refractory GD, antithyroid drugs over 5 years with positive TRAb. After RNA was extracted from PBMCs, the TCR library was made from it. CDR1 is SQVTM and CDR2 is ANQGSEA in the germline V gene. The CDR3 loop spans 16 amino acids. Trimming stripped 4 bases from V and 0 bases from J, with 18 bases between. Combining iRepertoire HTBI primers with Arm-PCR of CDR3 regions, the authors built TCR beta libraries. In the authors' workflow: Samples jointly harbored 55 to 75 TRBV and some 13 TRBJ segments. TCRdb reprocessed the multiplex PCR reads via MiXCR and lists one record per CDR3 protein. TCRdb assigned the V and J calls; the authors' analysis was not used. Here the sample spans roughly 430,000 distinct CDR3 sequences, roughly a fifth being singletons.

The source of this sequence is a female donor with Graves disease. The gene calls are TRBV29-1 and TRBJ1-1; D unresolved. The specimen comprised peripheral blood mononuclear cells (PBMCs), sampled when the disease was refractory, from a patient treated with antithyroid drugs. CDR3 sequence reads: CSVGDPGPTVNTEAFF. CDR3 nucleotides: TGCAGCGTTGGAGATCCCGGGCCCACCGTGAACACTGAAGCTTTCTTT.